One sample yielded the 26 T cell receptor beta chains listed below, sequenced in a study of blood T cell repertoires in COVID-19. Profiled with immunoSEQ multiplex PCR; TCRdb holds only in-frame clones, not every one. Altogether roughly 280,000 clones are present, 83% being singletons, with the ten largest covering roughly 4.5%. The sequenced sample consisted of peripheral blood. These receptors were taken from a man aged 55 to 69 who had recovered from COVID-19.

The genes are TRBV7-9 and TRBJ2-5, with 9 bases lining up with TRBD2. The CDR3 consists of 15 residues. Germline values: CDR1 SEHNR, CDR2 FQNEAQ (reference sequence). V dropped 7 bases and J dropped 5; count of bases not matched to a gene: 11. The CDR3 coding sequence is TGTGCCAGCAACCCGCGGGGGGGCTTCTCGGAGACCCAGTACTTC. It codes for CASNPRGGFSETQYF. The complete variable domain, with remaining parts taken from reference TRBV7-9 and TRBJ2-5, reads DTGVSQNPRHKITKRGQNVTFRCDPISEHNRLYWYRQTLGQGPEFLTYFQNEAQLEKSRLLSDRFSAERPKGSFSTLEIQRTEQGDSAMYLCASNPRGGFSETQYFGPGTRLLVL.

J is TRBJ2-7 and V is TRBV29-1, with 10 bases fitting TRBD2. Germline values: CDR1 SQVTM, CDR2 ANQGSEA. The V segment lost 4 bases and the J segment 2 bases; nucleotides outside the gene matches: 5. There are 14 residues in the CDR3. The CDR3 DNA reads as TGCAGCGTTGGAACTAGCGGGGCCACCTACGAGCAGTACTTC. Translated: CSVGTSGATYEQYF.

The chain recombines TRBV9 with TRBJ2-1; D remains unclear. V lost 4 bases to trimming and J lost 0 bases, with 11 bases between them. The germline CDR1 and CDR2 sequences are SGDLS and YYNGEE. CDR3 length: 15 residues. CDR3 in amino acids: CASSLGVSSYNEQFF. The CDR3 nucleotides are TGTGCCAGCAGCCTAGGCGTAAGCTCCTACAATGAGCAGTTCTTC.

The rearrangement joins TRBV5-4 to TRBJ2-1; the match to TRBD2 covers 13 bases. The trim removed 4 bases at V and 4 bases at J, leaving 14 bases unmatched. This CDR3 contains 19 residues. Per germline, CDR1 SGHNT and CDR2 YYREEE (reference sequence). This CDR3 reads CASSVGTSGRAFGYNEQFF. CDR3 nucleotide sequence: TGTGCCAGCAGCGTGGGAACTAGCGGGAGGGCCTTTGGGTACAATGAGCAGTTCTTC. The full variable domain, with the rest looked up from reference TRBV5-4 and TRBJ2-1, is ETGVTQSPTHLIKTRGQQVTLRCSSQSGHNTVSWYQQALGQGPQFIFQYYREEENGRGNFPPRFSGLQFPNYSSELNVNALELDDSALYLCASSVGTSGRAFGYNEQFFGPGTRLTVL.

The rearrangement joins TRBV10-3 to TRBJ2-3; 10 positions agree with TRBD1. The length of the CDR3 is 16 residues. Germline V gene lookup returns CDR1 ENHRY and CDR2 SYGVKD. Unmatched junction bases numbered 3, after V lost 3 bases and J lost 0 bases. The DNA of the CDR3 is TGTGCCATCAGTGATCCGGGACAGGGGAGCACAGATACGCAGTATTTT. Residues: CAISDPGQGSTDTQYF.

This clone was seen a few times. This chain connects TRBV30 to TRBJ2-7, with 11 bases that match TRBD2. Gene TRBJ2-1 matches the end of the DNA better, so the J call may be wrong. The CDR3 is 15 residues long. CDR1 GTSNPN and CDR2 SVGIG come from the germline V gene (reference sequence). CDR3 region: CAWSVLAGGTYEQFF. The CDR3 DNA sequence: TGTGCCTGGAGTGTTCTAGCGGGGGGCACCTACGAGCAGTTCTTC.

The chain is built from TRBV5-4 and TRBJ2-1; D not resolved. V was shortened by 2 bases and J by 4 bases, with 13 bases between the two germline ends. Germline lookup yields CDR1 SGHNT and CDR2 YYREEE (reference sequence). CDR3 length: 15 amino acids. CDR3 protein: CASSFRVASYNEQFF. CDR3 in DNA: TGTGCCAGCAGCTTTCGTGTCGCGTCTTACAATGAGCAGTTCTTC.

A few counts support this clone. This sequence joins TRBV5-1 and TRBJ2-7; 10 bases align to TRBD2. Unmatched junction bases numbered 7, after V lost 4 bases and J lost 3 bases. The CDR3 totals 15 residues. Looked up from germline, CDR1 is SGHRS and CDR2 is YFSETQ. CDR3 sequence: CASSRASGSGYEQYF. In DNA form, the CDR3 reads TGCGCCAGCAGCCGGGCTAGCGGGAGTGGCTACGAGCAGTACTTC.

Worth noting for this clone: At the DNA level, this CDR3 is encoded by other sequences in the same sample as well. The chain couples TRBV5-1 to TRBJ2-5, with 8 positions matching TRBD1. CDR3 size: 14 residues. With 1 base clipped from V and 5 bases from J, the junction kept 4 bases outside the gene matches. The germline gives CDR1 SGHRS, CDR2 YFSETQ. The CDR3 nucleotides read TGCGCCAGCAGCTTGCAGGGGGCCGGGGAGACCCAGTACTTC. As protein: CASSLQGAGETQYF.

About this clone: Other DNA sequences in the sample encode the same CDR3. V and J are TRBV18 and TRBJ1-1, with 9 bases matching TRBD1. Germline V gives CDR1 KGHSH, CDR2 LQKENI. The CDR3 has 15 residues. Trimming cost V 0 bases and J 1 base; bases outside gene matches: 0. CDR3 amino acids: CASSPPQGANTEAFF. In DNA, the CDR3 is TGTGCCAGCTCACCACCACAGGGGGCGAACACTGAAGCTTTCTTT.

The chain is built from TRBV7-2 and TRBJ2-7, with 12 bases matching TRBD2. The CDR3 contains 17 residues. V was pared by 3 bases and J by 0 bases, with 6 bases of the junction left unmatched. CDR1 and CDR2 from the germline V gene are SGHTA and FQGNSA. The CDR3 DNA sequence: TGTGCCAGCAGCTTCGGGACTAGCGGGCTTAACTCCTACGAGCAGTACTTC. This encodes CASSFGTSGLNSYEQYF.

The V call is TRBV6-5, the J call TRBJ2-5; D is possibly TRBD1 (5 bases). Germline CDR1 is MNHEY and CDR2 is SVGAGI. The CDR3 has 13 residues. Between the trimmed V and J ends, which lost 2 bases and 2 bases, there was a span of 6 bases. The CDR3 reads CASSYPGQETQYF. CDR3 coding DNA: TGTGCCAGCAGTTACCCAGGGCAAGAGACCCAGTACTTC.

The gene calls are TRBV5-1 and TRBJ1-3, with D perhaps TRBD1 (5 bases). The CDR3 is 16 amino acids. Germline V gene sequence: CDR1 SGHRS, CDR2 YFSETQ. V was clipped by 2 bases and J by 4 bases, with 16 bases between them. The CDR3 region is CASSLTGLSAGNTIYF. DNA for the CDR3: TGCGCCAGCAGCTTAACAGGTCTCTCGGCGGGAAACACCATATATTTT.

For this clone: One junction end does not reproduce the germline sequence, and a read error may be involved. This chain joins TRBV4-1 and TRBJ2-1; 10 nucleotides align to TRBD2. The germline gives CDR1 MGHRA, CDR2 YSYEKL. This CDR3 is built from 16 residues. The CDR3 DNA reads TGCGCCACCAGCCAAGGGTCAAGCGGGGGGGGGAATGAGCAGTTCTTC. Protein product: CATSQGSSGGGNEQFF.

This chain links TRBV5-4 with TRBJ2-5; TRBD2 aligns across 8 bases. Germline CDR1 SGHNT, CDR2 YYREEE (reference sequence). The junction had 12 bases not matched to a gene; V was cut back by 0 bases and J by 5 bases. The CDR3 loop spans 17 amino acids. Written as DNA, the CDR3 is TGTGCCAGCAGCTTGGTCGGGAGCGGGGGAGTGCGGGAGACCCAGTACTTC. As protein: CASSLVGSGGVRETQYF.

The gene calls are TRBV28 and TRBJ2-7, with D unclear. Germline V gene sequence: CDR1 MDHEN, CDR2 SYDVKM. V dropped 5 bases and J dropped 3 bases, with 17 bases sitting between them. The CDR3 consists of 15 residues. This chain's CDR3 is CASSPGALGNYEQYF. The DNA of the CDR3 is TGTGCCAGCAGTCCCGGAGCCCTAGGCAACTACGAGCAGTACTTC.

The CDR3 here is CATSRDEGTEAFF. The DNA of the CDR3 is TGTGCCACCAGCAGAGATGAGGGTACTGAAGCTTTCTTT. The chain couples TRBV15 to TRBJ1-1, with D hard to call. Trimming took 0 bases from V and 5 from J, leaving 7 bases between them. The germline V gene has CDR1 LNHNV and CDR2 YYDKDF (reference sequence). This CDR3 comprises 13 residues. Based on the CDR3 plus reference TRBV15 and TRBJ1-1, the full variable domain is DAMVIQNPRYQVTQFGKPVTLSCSQTLNHNVMYWYQQKSSQAPKLLFHYYDKDFNNEADTPDNFQSRRPNTSFCFLDIRSPGLGDTAMYLCATSRDEGTEAFFGQGTRLTVV.

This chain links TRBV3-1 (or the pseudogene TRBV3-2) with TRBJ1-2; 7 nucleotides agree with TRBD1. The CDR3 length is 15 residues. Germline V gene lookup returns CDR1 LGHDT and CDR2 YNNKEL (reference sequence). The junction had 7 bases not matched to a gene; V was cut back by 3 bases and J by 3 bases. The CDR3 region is CASSHRGKLDYGYTF. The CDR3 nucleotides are TGTGCCAGCAGCCACAGGGGGAAACTTGACTATGGCTACACCTTC.

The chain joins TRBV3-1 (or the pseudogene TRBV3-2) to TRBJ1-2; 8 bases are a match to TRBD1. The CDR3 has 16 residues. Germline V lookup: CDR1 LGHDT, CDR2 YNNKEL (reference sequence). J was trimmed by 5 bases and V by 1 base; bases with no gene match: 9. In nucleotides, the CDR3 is TGTGCCAGCAGCCAAGGACACACAGGGGGTCGGTATGGCTACACCTTC. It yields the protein CASSQGHTGGRYGYTF.

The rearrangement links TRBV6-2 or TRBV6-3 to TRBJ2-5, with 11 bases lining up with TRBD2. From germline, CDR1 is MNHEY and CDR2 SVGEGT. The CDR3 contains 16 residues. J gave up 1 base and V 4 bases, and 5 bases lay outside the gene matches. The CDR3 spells CASSSATSGVQETQYF. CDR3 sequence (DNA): TGTGCCAGCAGTTCGGCGACTAGCGGGGTCCAAGAGACCCAGTACTTC.

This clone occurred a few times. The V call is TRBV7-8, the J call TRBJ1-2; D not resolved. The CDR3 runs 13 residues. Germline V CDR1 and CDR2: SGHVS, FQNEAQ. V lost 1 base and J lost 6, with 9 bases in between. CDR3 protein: CASSLGLNDGYTF. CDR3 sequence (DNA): TGTGCCAGCAGCTTAGGGCTCAACGATGGCTACACCTTC.

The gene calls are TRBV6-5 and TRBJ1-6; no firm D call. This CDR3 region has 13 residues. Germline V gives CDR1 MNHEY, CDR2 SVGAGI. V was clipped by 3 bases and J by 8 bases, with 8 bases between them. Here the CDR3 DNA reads TGTGCCAGCAGTTATAGAGGTCATTCACCCCTCCACTTT. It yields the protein CASSYRGHSPLHF.

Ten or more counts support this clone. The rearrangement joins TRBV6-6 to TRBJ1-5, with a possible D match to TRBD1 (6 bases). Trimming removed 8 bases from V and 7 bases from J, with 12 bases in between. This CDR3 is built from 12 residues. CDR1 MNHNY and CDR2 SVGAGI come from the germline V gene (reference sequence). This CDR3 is CASFQGTQPQHF. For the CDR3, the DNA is TGTGCCAGCTTTCAGGGGACCCAGCCCCAGCATTTT.

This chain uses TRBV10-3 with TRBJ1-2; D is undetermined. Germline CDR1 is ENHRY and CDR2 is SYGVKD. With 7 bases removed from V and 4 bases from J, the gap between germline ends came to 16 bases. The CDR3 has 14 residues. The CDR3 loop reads CAITSSGIFYGYTF. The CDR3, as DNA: TGTGCCATCACCTCGTCGGGTATATTCTATGGCTACACCTTC.

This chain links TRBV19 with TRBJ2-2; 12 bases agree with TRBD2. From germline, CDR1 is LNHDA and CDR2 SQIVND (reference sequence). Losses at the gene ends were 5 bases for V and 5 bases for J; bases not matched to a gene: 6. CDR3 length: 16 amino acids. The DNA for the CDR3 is TGTGCCAGTAGTCAATCTAGCGGGGGGGCGACCGGGGAGCTGTTTTTT. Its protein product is CASSQSSGGATGELFF.

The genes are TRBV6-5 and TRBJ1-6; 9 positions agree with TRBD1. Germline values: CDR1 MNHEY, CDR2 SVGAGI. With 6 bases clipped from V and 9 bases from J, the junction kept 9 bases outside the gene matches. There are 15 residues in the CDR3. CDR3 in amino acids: CASRGTGYGGSPLHF. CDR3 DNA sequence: TGTGCCAGCAGGGGGACAGGGTATGGCGGTTCACCCCTCCACTTT.